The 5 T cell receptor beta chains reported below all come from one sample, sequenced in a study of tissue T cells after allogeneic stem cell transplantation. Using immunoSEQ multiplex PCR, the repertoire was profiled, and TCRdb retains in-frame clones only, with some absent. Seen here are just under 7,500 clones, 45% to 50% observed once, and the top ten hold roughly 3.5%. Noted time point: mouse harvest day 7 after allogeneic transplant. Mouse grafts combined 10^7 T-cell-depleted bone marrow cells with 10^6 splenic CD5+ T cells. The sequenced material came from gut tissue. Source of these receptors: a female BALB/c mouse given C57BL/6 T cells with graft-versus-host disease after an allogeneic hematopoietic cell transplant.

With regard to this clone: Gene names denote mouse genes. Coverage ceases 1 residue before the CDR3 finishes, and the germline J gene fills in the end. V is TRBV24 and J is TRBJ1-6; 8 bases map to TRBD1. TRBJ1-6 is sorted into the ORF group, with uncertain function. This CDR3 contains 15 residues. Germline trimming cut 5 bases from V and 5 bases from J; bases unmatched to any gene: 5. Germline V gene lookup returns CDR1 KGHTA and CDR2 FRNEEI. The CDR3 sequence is CASSSTGEDNSPLYF. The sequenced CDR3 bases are TGTGCCAGCAGTTCGACAGGGGAGGATAATTCGCCCCTCTAC.

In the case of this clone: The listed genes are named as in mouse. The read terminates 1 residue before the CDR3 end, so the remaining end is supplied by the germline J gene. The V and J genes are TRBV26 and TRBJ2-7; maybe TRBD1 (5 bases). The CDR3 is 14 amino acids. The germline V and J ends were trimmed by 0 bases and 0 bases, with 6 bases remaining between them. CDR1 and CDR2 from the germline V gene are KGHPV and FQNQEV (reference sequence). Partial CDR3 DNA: TGTGCCAGCAGTCTGTCCCAGGGCTCCTATGAACAGTAC. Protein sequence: CASSLSQGSYEQY. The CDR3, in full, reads CASSLSQGSYEQYF.

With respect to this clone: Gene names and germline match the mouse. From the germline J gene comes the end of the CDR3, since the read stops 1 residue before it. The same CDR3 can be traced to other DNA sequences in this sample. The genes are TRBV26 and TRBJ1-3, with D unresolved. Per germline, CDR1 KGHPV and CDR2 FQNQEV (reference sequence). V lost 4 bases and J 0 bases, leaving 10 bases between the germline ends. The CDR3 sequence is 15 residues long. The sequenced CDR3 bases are TGTGCCAGCAGTCCCACGGGAAATTCTGGAAATACGCTCTAT. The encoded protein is CASSPTGNSGNTLY. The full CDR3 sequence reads CASSPTGNSGNTLYF. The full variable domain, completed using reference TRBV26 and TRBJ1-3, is NSKVIQTPRYLVKGQGQKAKMRCIPEKGHPVVFWYQQNKNNEFKFLINFQNQEVLQQIDMTEKRFSAECPSNSPCSLEIQSSEAGDSALYLCASSPTGNSGNTLYFGEGSRLIVV.

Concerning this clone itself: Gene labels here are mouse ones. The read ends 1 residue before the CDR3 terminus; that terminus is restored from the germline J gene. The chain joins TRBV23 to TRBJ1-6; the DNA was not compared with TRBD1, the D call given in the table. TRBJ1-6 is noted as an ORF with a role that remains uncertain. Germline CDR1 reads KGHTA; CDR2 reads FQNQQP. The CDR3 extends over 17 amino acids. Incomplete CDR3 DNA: TGCTCCAGCAGTCAATCGACAGGGTCTTCCTATAATTCGCCCCTCTAC. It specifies CSSSQSTGSSYNSPLY. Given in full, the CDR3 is CSSSQSTGSSYNSPLYF.

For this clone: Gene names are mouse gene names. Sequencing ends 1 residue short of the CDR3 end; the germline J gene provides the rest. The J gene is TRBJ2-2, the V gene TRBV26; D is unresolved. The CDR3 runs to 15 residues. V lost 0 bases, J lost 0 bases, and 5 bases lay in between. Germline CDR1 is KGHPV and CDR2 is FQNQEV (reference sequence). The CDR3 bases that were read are TGTGCCAGCAGTCTGTCCCATCCAAACACCGGGCAGCTCTAC. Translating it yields CASSLSHPNTGQLY. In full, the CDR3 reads CASSLSHPNTGQLYF.